This TCR beta chain came from a study of CD8 T cells in Susac syndrome (dated by TCRdb to the late 2010s). About the investigation overall: Repertoire sequencing was used to test whether CD8+ T cell activation and differentiation in Susac syndrome was antigen driven. The study compared CD8+ T cell repertoire clonality among 12 healthy donors, around 14 Susac syndrome patients and fewer than 19 multiple sclerosis patients. General conclusions and limits of the study: The number of individuals in the TCR sequencing and HLA analysis was recognized as being relatively small.

RNA was extracted using the RNeasy kit, and about 0.45 to 1 microgram was reverse transcribed with random hexamers. The immunoSEQ multiplex PCR assay, which covers 54 Vbeta and 13 Jbeta segments, was used to amplify TCR beta CDR3 regions. Bias from PCR amplification was corrected by using a synthetic template baseline for primer optimization and for computational correction. Regarding the original processing steps: Reads were annotated to V, D and J genes per IMGT and analyzed with immunoSEQ Analyzer, keeping only productive sequences. To calculate clonality, Shannon entropy was normalized by log2 of the number of productive unique sequences and then subtracted from one. Public and private clones were assessed among the 100 most prevalent clones of each patient and control. A clone was defined as Susac-specific if it was absent from the healthy and MS cohorts, from about 1,100 published viral clones and from other ImmuneACCESS disease sequences. TCRdb reprocessing: public reads trimmed at Q25 with fastp, clones called with MiXCR, in-frame beta chains kept. Each record represents a unique CDR3 protein, reported with the most common genes and DNA among its rows. The V and J calls and clone size are TCRdb's, not the authors'. The sample table contains about 76,000 distinct CDR3 sequences; only one count was recorded for roughly nine tenths of them. The top ten constitute about 0.47% of the sample.

A note on this clonotype: No cognate antigen has been identified for it. Base qualities are missing; no much larger clone stands one base away.

High-throughput TCR beta sequencing profiled peripheral blood CD8+ and CD4+ T cells from healthy donors, Susac syndrome patients and multiple sclerosis patients. The multiple sclerosis controls were treatment-naive patients whose relapsing-remitting disease, either stable or active, fulfilled the revised McDonald criteria. Bulk CD8+ and CD4+ T cells were purified by magnetic negative isolation, whereas CD8+ TEMRA cells were enriched by FACS. Blood was collected in EDTA tubes and processed within 24 hours, with PBMCs isolated through density gradient centrifugation. PBMCs intended for TCR sequencing were frozen in liquid nitrogen and were later thawed in a 37 degrees C water bath. The sorted or isolated CD4+, CD8+ and CD8+ TEMRA cells reached a purity of at least 90%. The CDR3 runs 10 amino acids, cysteine and phenylalanine included. Kept here is only the CDR3 DNA, which spans 30 bases and is read in frame from base 1. V loses 7 bases of germline sequence and J loses 7 bases, and the interval between the two ends is 7 bases. Via the germline V gene (reference sequence), CDR1 is LNHDA and CDR2 SQIVND.

Sequencing input: CD8+ T cells from PBMCs. In this chain, TRBV19 is recombined with TRBJ1-1, with a tentative D gene TRBD1 over 6 matching bases. The receptor was derived from a human donor with multiple sclerosis. At the DNA level, the sequence is TGTGCCAGTAAAGGGGGTGAAGCTTTCTTT. The encoded protein is CASKGGEAFF.